This TCR beta chain was captured in a study of human T cells and chemical hapten exposure. Overall study context: On about 2 cm by about 2 cm of upper inner arm skin, sensitization was performed with 2% DPC. After 6 days, upper back 0.01% DPC patch tests were scored. Minor pooled library volume differences mainly drove per-sample TCR yield variation.

TCRdb called the RACE reads again in MiXCR, with one record for every CDR3 protein. The table includes roughly 84,000 distinct CDR3 sequences, 8.5% to 12% detected once. Germline values: CDR1 SGHNT, CDR2 YYREEE (reference sequence). The CDR3 totals 17 residues. With V trimmed by 3 bases and J by 0 bases, 3 bases remained unmatched. Time point defined: patch test 2, 6 weeks after DPC sensitization. Indicated treatment: therapeutic diphenylcyclopropenone sensitization with weekly scalp DPC. Whole blood, unfractionated, served as the material for total RNA extraction. The J gene is TRBJ2-5, the V gene TRBV5-4, with TRBD2 matching over 15 bases. The source material was whole blood, sampled in connection with sensitization to the hapten diphenylcyclopropenone (DPC). This receptor was obtained from a woman in her forties or fifties with alopecia areata. Some clones in this sample may be carry-over from other donors' samples. The CDR3 is CASSSGTSGRYQETQYF. The CDR3 DNA is TGTGCCAGCAGCTCCGGGACTAGCGGGAGGTACCAAGAGACCCAGTACTTC.